A selection of T cell receptor beta chains follows, all from one sample in a study of memory CD8 T cells in hepatitis C reinfection. The data were produced by immunoSEQ multiplex PCR, yet TCRdb's version contains in-frame clones alone and is incomplete. Of over 45,000 clones in the sample, 89% were seen once. Sequenced input: naive CD8+ T cells sorted from blood. All receptors derive from a man younger than 30 with hepatitis C virus infection. Each CDR3 is given with its conserved first and last residue. A D gene is named only where the DNA matches it firmly. Size tells how often a clone was seen (once, few, many) or the class of an expanded clone, and some rows leave it out.

J gene: TRBJ1-1
D gene: .
CDR3 length: 13
V gene: TRBV7-2
clone size: .
CDR3 DNA: TGTGCCAGCGCCCCAGGTTGGAACACTGAAGCTTTCTTT
CDR3 protein: CASAPGWNTEAFF

J gene: TRBJ1-2
D gene: .
CDR3 length: 12
V gene: TRBV29-1
clone size: .
CDR3 DNA: TGCAGCGTTGTGGAGACGGCCAATGGCTACACCTTC
CDR3 protein: CSVVETANGYTF

J gene: TRBJ1-5
D gene: .
CDR3 length: 14
V gene: TRBV28
clone size: .
CDR3 DNA: TGTGCCAGCAGTCTAATCCCGCGCAATCAGCCCCAGCATTTT
CDR3 protein: CASSLIPRNQPQHF

J gene: TRBJ2-2
D gene: TRBD2
CDR3 length: 16
V gene: TRBV5-6
clone size: .
CDR3 DNA: TGTGCCAGCAGCTTGAATCTAGCGGGGGGCACCGGGGAGCTGTTTTTT
CDR3 protein: CASSLNLAGGTGELFF

J gene: TRBJ2-1
D gene: TRBD1
CDR3 length: 14
V gene: TRBV5-8
clone size: .
CDR3 DNA: TGTGCCAGCAGCCCGGGACAGGGGGTCTATGAGCAGTTCTTC
CDR3 protein: CASSPGQGVYEQFF

J gene: TRBJ1-1
D gene: .
CDR3 length: 14
V gene: TRBV5-6
clone size: few
CDR3 DNA: TGTGCCAGCAGCGTGACCGGGAGGAACACTGAAGCTTTCTTT
CDR3 protein: CASSVTGRNTEAFF

J gene: TRBJ2-7
D gene: .
CDR3 length: 14
V gene: TRBV28
clone size: .
CDR3 DNA: TGTGCCAGCAGTTTACTCGGACAGTTAAGCGAGCAGTACTTC
CDR3 protein: CASSLLGQLSEQYF

J gene: TRBJ2-7
D gene: TRBD2
CDR3 length: 12
V gene: TRBV5-4
clone size: .
CDR3 DNA: TGTGCCAGCAGCGGAACTAGCGACGAGCAGTACTTC
CDR3 protein: CASSGTSDEQYF

J gene: TRBJ1-5
D gene: .
CDR3 length: 14
V gene: TRBV7-9
clone size: .
CDR3 DNA: TGTGCCAGCAGCCCTATACAGGGAAATCAGCCCCAGCATTTT
CDR3 protein: CASSPIQGNQPQHF

J gene: TRBJ1-2
D gene: .
CDR3 length: 15
V gene: TRBV28
clone size: .
CDR3 DNA: TGTGCCAGCAGTCTTAACAGGGTTTCGTCTGATGGCTACACCTTC
CDR3 protein: CASSLNRVSSDGYTF

J gene: TRBJ2-1
D gene: .
CDR3 length: 15
V gene: TRBV5-6
clone size: .
CDR3 DNA: TGTGCCAGCAGCCTGTTCGGGTACCTCTACAATGAGCAGTTCTTC
CDR3 protein: CASSLFGYLYNEQFF

J gene: TRBJ1-5
D gene: .
CDR3 length: 16
V gene: TRBV6-4
clone size: .
CDR3 DNA: TGTGCCAGCAGTGACCCCAAACGGGTTAACAATCAGCCCCAGCATTTT
CDR3 protein: CASSDPKRVNNQPQHF

J gene: TRBJ2-1
D gene: .
CDR3 length: 12
V gene: TRBV6-5
clone size: .
CDR3 DNA: TGTGCCAGCAGTTACGGGGGGAATGAGCAGTTCTTC
CDR3 protein: CASSYGGNEQFF

J gene: TRBJ2-4
D gene: .
CDR3 length: 14
V gene: TRBV25-1
clone size: .
CDR3 DNA: TGTGCCAGCAGTGACCAGGGGCCCAAAAACATTCAGTACTTC
CDR3 protein: CASSDQGPKNIQYF

J gene: TRBJ2-1
D gene: .
CDR3 length: 16
V gene: TRBV6-5
clone size: .
CDR3 DNA: TGTGCCAGCAGTTACGCCTGGGGGGGGCTAGTAAATGAGCAGTTCTTC
CDR3 protein: CASSYAWGGLVNEQFF

J gene: TRBJ2-1
D gene: TRBD2
CDR3 length: 14
V gene: TRBV6-1
clone size: .
CDR3 DNA: TGTGCCAGCAGCCCTAGCGGGGGGATCGGTGAGCAGTTCTTC
CDR3 protein: CASSPSGGIGEQFF

J gene: TRBJ2-3
D gene: TRBD2
CDR3 length: 18
V gene: TRBV4-2
clone size: .
CDR3 DNA: TGTGCCAGCAGCCAAGGACTAGCGGGATACCAAAGTGGAGATACGCAGTATTTT
CDR3 protein: CASSQGLAGYQSGDTQYF

J gene: TRBJ1-1
D gene: .
CDR3 length: 14
V gene: TRBV11-2
clone size: .
CDR3 DNA: TGTGCCAGCAGCTTTGGGCAGGCTAACACTGAAGCTTTCTTT
CDR3 protein: CASSFGQANTEAFF

J gene: TRBJ2-7
D gene: TRBD2
CDR3 length: 16
V gene: TRBV7-9
clone size: .
CDR3 DNA: TGTGCCAGCAGTTTAGGGACTAGCGGGAATCTGGACGAGCAGTACTTC
CDR3 protein: CASSLGTSGNLDEQYF

J gene: TRBJ2-7
D gene: .
CDR3 length: 17
V gene: TRBV5-6
clone size: .
CDR3 DNA: TGTGCCAGCAGCTTGGCCGGGCGGGATTTATACTCCTACGAGCAGTACTTC
CDR3 protein: CASSLAGRDLYSYEQYF

J gene: TRBJ2-1
D gene: TRBD2
CDR3 length: 15
V gene: TRBV7-9
clone size: once
CDR3 DNA: TGTGCCAGCAGCTTAGATGGGACTAGCGCAAATGAGCAGTTCTTC
CDR3 protein: CASSLDGTSANEQFF

J gene: TRBJ1-3
D gene: .
CDR3 length: 15
V gene: TRBV2
clone size: .
CDR3 DNA: TGTGCCAGCAGTGAAGGGGGCGGAAGGGGAAACACCATATATTTT
CDR3 protein: CASSEGGGRGNTIYF

J gene: TRBJ2-2
D gene: .
CDR3 length: 15
V gene: TRBV7-9
clone size: .
CDR3 DNA: TGTGCCAGCAGCTTAGGACAAAAGATCACCGGGGAGCTGTTTTTT
CDR3 protein: CASSLGQKITGELFF

J gene: TRBJ1-4
D gene: TRBD1
CDR3 length: 17
V gene: TRBV11-2
clone size: .
CDR3 DNA: TGTGCCAGCAGCTTAGTGACAGGGGGCCAATTTGGGGAAAAACTGTTTTTT
CDR3 protein: CASSLVTGGQFGEKLFF

J gene: TRBJ2-1
D gene: TRBD2
CDR3 length: 17
V gene: TRBV27
clone size: .
CDR3 DNA: TGTGCCAGCAGTCAGCTCCCGGGACTAGCGGGAATGGGTGAGCAGTTCTTC
CDR3 protein: CASSQLPGLAGMGEQFF

J gene: TRBJ2-3
D gene: .
CDR3 length: 13
V gene: TRBV5-4
clone size: .
CDR3 DNA: TGTGCCAGCAGCCCAGGACACACAGATACGCAGTATTTT
CDR3 protein: CASSPGHTDTQYF

J gene: TRBJ1-6
D gene: .
CDR3 length: 15
V gene: TRBV4-3
clone size: .
CDR3 DNA: TGCGCCAGCAGTAGGGGGAGCTCCTATAATTCACCCCTCCACTTT
CDR3 protein: CASSRGSSYNSPLHF

J gene: TRBJ2-5
D gene: TRBD2
CDR3 length: 13
V gene: TRBV14
clone size: .
CDR3 DNA: TGTGCCAGCAGCCACGGGGGGGAAGAGACCCAGTACTTC
CDR3 protein: CASSHGGEETQYF

J gene: TRBJ2-3
D gene: .
CDR3 length: 15
V gene: TRBV5-1
clone size: once
CDR3 DNA: TGCGCCAGCAGCCCCAGGGGGGTTAGCACAGATACGCAGTATTTT
CDR3 protein: CASSPRGVSTDTQYF

J gene: TRBJ2-1
D gene: .
CDR3 length: 13
V gene: TRBV6-6
clone size: .
CDR3 DNA: TGTGCCAGCAGTTACGGGCTAGCCAGTGAGCAGTTCTTC
CDR3 protein: CASSYGLASEQFF

J gene: TRBJ2-7
D gene: TRBD2
CDR3 length: 15
V gene: TRBV23-1
clone size: .
CDR3 DNA: TGCGCCAGCAGTCAATCTAGCGGGAGTCCCTACGAGCAGTACTTC
CDR3 protein: CASSQSSGSPYEQYF

J gene: TRBJ2-2
D gene: .
CDR3 length: 14
V gene: TRBV7-9
clone size: .
CDR3 DNA: TGTGCCAGCAGCTTATCAGAGAACACCGGGGAGCTGTTTTTT
CDR3 protein: CASSLSENTGELFF

J gene: TRBJ2-3
D gene: TRBD2
CDR3 length: 14
V gene: TRBV6-6
clone size: .
CDR3 DNA: TGTGCCAGCAGTTGGGGGGGGAGCACAGATACGCAGTATTTT
CDR3 protein: CASSWGGSTDTQYF

J gene: TRBJ1-1
D gene: .
CDR3 length: 14
V gene: TRBV7-9
clone size: .
CDR3 DNA: TGTGCCAGCAGACAATCGGGAGAGAACACTGAAGCTTTCTTT
CDR3 protein: CASRQSGENTEAFF

J gene: TRBJ2-4
D gene: .
CDR3 length: 15
V gene: TRBV6-1
clone size: .
CDR3 DNA: TGTGCCAGCAGTGCGGTAGGAGTAGCCAAAAACATTCAGTACTTC
CDR3 protein: CASSAVGVAKNIQYF

J gene: TRBJ1-6
D gene: .
CDR3 length: 14
V gene: TRBV6-5
clone size: .
CDR3 DNA: TGTGCCAGCAGTTACTCAGGGGAGGGATCACCCCTCCACTTT
CDR3 protein: CASSYSGEGSPLHF

J gene: TRBJ1-1
D gene: TRBD1
CDR3 length: 15
V gene: TRBV19
clone size: .
CDR3 DNA: TGTGCCAGTAGTATAGAGGGACAGGGGAACACTGAAGCTTTCTTT
CDR3 protein: CASSIEGQGNTEAFF

J gene: TRBJ2-1
D gene: TRBD2
CDR3 length: 16
V gene: TRBV7-6
clone size: once
CDR3 DNA: TGTGCCAGCAGTTCTGGACTAGCGGGAGGTAACCATGAGCAGTTCTTC
CDR3 protein: CASSSGLAGGNHEQFF

J gene: TRBJ1-1
D gene: .
CDR3 length: 15
V gene: TRBV7-6
clone size: .
CDR3 DNA: TGTGCCAGCAGCTTAGGGTCCAGGTGGGACACTGAAGCTTTCTTT
CDR3 protein: CASSLGSRWDTEAFF

J gene: TRBJ2-1
D gene: TRBD2
CDR3 length: 20
V gene: TRBV28
clone size: .
CDR3 DNA: TGTGCCAGCAGTTCACCGAGTACCGGGGCTAGCGGGTTCTCCTACAATGAGCAGTTCTTC
CDR3 protein: CASSSPSTGASGFSYNEQFF

J gene: TRBJ2-6
D gene: .
CDR3 length: 15
V gene: TRBV4-1
clone size: .
CDR3 DNA: TGCGCCAGCAGCCAAGGAGATTCTGGGGCCAACGTCCTGACTTTC
CDR3 protein: CASSQGDSGANVLTF